A selection of T cell receptor beta chains follows, all from one sample in a study of blood T cells in healthy people across ages. From the 5' RACE reads, TCRdb called clonotypes with MiXCR, one entry per CDR3 protein. The sample shows about 940,000 distinct CDR3 sequences, around 48% of them seen only once. What was sequenced was blood. The receptors here all came from a man aged 25 to 45 in good health. Each CDR3 is given with its conserved first and last residue. The D gene is left open where the match is weak. A row's size may be missing; if present it is once, few, many or a size class.

clone_size: .; v_call: TRBV25-1; cdr3_length: 17; d_call: TRBD1; j_call: TRBJ1-2; cdr3_aa: CASSDAPPRDRESGYTF; cdr3_nt: TGTGCCAGCAGTGATGCCCCCCCCCGGGACAGGGAGTCCGGCTACACCTTC
clone_size: .; v_call: TRBV5-1; cdr3_length: 14; d_call: .; j_call: TRBJ2-1; cdr3_aa: CASSFGPSGDEQFF; cdr3_nt: TGCGCCAGCAGCTTCGGCCCCTCGGGCGATGAGCAGTTCTTC
clone_size: .; v_call: TRBV27; cdr3_length: 15; d_call: TRBD1; j_call: TRBJ1-2; cdr3_aa: CASRAPGQGVGGYTF; cdr3_nt: TGTGCCAGCAGAGCCCCGGGACAGGGTGTAGGTGGCTACACCTTC
clone_size: few; v_call: TRBV28; cdr3_length: 20; d_call: TRBD2; j_call: TRBJ2-1; cdr3_aa: CASSLRGPVAGDVIMNEQFF; cdr3_nt: TGTGCCAGCAGTTTAAGAGGCCCCGTAGCGGGAGATGTGATTATGAATGAGCAGTTCTTC
clone_size: .; v_call: TRBV2; cdr3_length: 15; d_call: TRBD1; j_call: TRBJ2-1; cdr3_aa: CASSGDRGYYNEQFF; cdr3_nt: TGTGCCAGCAGTGGGGACAGGGGATATTACAATGAGCAGTTCTTC
clone_size: few; v_call: TRBV7-9; cdr3_length: 13; d_call: .; j_call: TRBJ2-7; cdr3_aa: CASSSRHPYEQYF; cdr3_nt: TGTGCCAGCAGCTCAAGACATCCCTACGAGCAGTACTTC
clone_size: .; v_call: TRBV16; cdr3_length: 16; d_call: TRBD2; j_call: TRBJ2-1; cdr3_aa: CASSHPTSGGLNEQFF; cdr3_nt: TGTGCCAGCAGCCACCCGACTAGCGGGGGATTAAATGAGCAGTTCTTC
clone_size: .; v_call: TRBV20-1; cdr3_length: 15; d_call: TRBD1; j_call: TRBJ1-1; cdr3_aa: CSAAAGTAGNTEAFF; cdr3_nt: TGCAGTGCTGCAGCCGGGACAGCTGGGAACACTGAAGCTTTCTTT
clone_size: once; v_call: TRBV4-3; cdr3_length: 16; d_call: .; j_call: TRBJ2-2; cdr3_aa: CASSQEAVTNTGELFF; cdr3_nt: TGCGCCAGCAGCCAAGAGGCAGTTACGAACACCGGGGAGCTGTTTTTT
clone_size: .; v_call: TRBV27; cdr3_length: 15; d_call: TRBD1; j_call: TRBJ2-1; cdr3_aa: CASSATPGQDNEQFF; cdr3_nt: TGTGCCAGCAGTGCCACACCGGGACAGGACAATGAGCAGTTCTTC
clone_size: many; v_call: TRBV5-1; cdr3_length: 14; d_call: TRBD1; j_call: TRBJ2-5; cdr3_aa: CASSIGTVQETQYF; cdr3_nt: TGCGCCAGCAGTATTGGGACAGTCCAAGAGACCCAGTACTTC
clone_size: .; v_call: TRBV20-1; cdr3_length: 14; d_call: .; j_call: TRBJ2-3; cdr3_aa: CSAERGGSTDTQYF; cdr3_nt: TGCAGTGCTGAACGCGGGGGCTCCACAGATACGCAGTATTTT
clone_size: few; v_call: TRBV11-2; cdr3_length: 14; d_call: .; j_call: TRBJ1-1; cdr3_aa: CASSLQGFNTEAFF; cdr3_nt: TGTGCCAGCAGCTTACAGGGTTTTAACACTGAAGCTTTCTTT
clone_size: .; v_call: TRBV18; cdr3_length: 14; d_call: .; j_call: TRBJ1-1; cdr3_aa: CASSPVDSNTEAFF; cdr3_nt: TGTGCCAGCTCACCGGTCGATTCGAACACTGAAGCTTTCTTT
clone_size: .; v_call: TRBV20-1; cdr3_length: 14; d_call: .; j_call: TRBJ1-2; cdr3_aa: CSAMGAGLLDGYTF; cdr3_nt: TGCAGTGCTATGGGTGCGGGGTTGTTGGATGGCTACACCTTC
clone_size: few; v_call: TRBV6-5; cdr3_length: 13; d_call: .; j_call: TRBJ2-7; cdr3_aa: CASSLRQPYEQYF; cdr3_nt: TGTGCCAGCAGCTTAAGACAGCCCTACGAGCAGTACTTC
clone_size: .; v_call: TRBV20-1; cdr3_length: 13; d_call: TRBD1; j_call: TRBJ1-2; cdr3_aa: CSADGTVSYGYTF; cdr3_nt: TGCAGTGCCGACGGGACAGTTTCCTATGGCTACACCTTC
clone_size: .; v_call: TRBV10-3; cdr3_length: 14; d_call: .; j_call: TRBJ2-7; cdr3_aa: CAISDSGTTYEQYF; cdr3_nt: TGTGCCATCAGTGATTCCGGGACGACCTACGAGCAGTACTTC
clone_size: .; v_call: TRBV7-9; cdr3_length: 17; d_call: TRBD2; j_call: TRBJ2-3; cdr3_aa: CASSSPRGTSDFDTQYF; cdr3_nt: TGTGCCAGCAGCTCGCCCCGCGGGACTAGTGATTTTGATACGCAGTATTTT
clone_size: .; v_call: TRBV4-3; cdr3_length: 15; d_call: TRBD1; j_call: TRBJ2-3; cdr3_aa: CASSQGDRVTDTQYF; cdr3_nt: TGCGCCAGCAGCCAAGGGGACAGGGTCACAGATACGCAGTATTTT
clone_size: .; v_call: TRBV5-1; cdr3_length: 13; d_call: .; j_call: TRBJ2-3; cdr3_aa: CASRVQGTDTQYF; cdr3_nt: TGCGCCAGCAGAGTCCAGGGCACAGATACGCAGTATTTT
clone_size: few; v_call: TRBV5-1; cdr3_length: 14; d_call: .; j_call: TRBJ2-1; cdr3_aa: CASSGGQRYNEQFF; cdr3_nt: TGCGCCAGCAGCGGAGGACAGAGGTACAATGAGCAGTTCTTC
clone_size: .; v_call: TRBV20-1; cdr3_length: 15; d_call: TRBD2; j_call: TRBJ2-1; cdr3_aa: CSASDNQRGYNEQFF; cdr3_nt: TGCAGTGCTAGCGATAACCAGCGGGGATACAATGAGCAGTTCTTC
clone_size: .; v_call: TRBV7-2; cdr3_length: 18; d_call: .; j_call: TRBJ2-6; cdr3_aa: CASSLQSASLSGANVLTF; cdr3_nt: TGTGCCAGCAGCTTACAATCTGCCTCCCTCTCTGGGGCCAACGTCCTGACTTTC
clone_size: .; v_call: TRBV7-2; cdr3_length: 15; d_call: .; j_call: TRBJ2-1; cdr3_aa: CASSPRRGTDNEQFF; cdr3_nt: TGTGCCAGCAGCCCTAGGCGGGGCACAGACAATGAGCAGTTCTTC
clone_size: .; v_call: TRBV4-1; cdr3_length: 16; d_call: .; j_call: TRBJ1-1; cdr3_aa: CASSQGVRGMNTEAFF; cdr3_nt: TGCGCCAGCAGCCAAGGAGTCAGGGGCATGAACACTGAAGCTTTCTTT
clone_size: .; v_call: TRBV6-1; cdr3_length: 14; d_call: TRBD2; j_call: TRBJ2-3; cdr3_aa: CASAGLAGEAAQYF; cdr3_nt: TGTGCCAGCGCGGGACTAGCGGGTGAAGCGGCGCAGTATTTT
clone_size: few; v_call: TRBV12-3/TRBV12-4; cdr3_length: 15; d_call: TRBD2; j_call: TRBJ2-5; cdr3_aa: CASRRLAGAQETQYF; cdr3_nt: TGTGCCAGCAGAAGACTAGCGGGGGCCCAAGAGACCCAGTACTTC
clone_size: few; v_call: TRBV5-1; cdr3_length: 15; d_call: .; j_call: TRBJ2-3; cdr3_aa: CASSLVLTSTDTQYF; cdr3_nt: TGCGCCAGCAGCTTGGTGCTAACTAGCACAGATACGCAGTATTTT
clone_size: few; v_call: TRBV6-2/TRBV6-3; cdr3_length: 13; d_call: .; j_call: TRBJ2-3; cdr3_aa: CASSYLAVNTQYF; cdr3_nt: TGTGCCAGCAGTTACCTCGCCGTAAATACGCAGTATTTT
clone_size: .; v_call: TRBV2; cdr3_length: 14; d_call: TRBD1; j_call: TRBJ1-5; cdr3_aa: CASSAGQKNQPQHF; cdr3_nt: TGTGCCAGCAGCGCGGGACAGAAGAATCAGCCCCAGCATTTT
clone_size: few; v_call: TRBV29-1; cdr3_length: 13; d_call: .; j_call: TRBJ2-3; cdr3_aa: CSGRQVTTDTQYF; cdr3_nt: TGCAGCGGTAGACAGGTAACCACAGATACGCAGTATTTT
clone_size: .; v_call: TRBV20-1; cdr3_length: 15; d_call: .; j_call: TRBJ2-5; cdr3_aa: CSAKPETGRRETQYF; cdr3_nt: TGCAGTGCTAAGCCAGAAACAGGGAGGAGGGAGACCCAGTACTTC
clone_size: .; v_call: TRBV20-1; cdr3_length: 15; d_call: TRBD1; j_call: TRBJ2-6; cdr3_aa: CSAGTGGTGANVLTF; cdr3_nt: TGCAGTGCTGGTACAGGGGGCACTGGGGCCAACGTCCTGACTTTC
clone_size: once; v_call: TRBV20-1; cdr3_length: 12; d_call: .; j_call: TRBJ2-5; cdr3_aa: CSAMGRGETQYF; cdr3_nt: TGCAGTGCTATGGGCCGGGGAGAGACCCAGTACTTC
clone_size: few; v_call: TRBV28; cdr3_length: 17; d_call: .; j_call: TRBJ2-7; cdr3_aa: CASSHPPDRDNPYEQYF; cdr3_nt: TGTGCCAGCAGCCATCCCCCCGACCGGGACAACCCTTACGAGCAGTACTTC
clone_size: few; v_call: TRBV11-2; cdr3_length: 16; d_call: TRBD1; j_call: TRBJ2-1; cdr3_aa: CASSPAGTGGDNEQFF; cdr3_nt: TGTGCCAGCAGCCCCGCCGGGACAGGGGGGGACAATGAGCAGTTCTTC
clone_size: .; v_call: TRBV5-1; cdr3_length: 16; d_call: TRBD1; j_call: TRBJ1-2; cdr3_aa: CASSLGTGISNYGYTF; cdr3_nt: TGCGCCAGCAGCTTAGGGACAGGGATTTCTAACTATGGCTACACCTTC
clone_size: .; v_call: TRBV3-1; cdr3_length: 15; d_call: .; j_call: TRBJ2-1; cdr3_aa: CASSPQRNSYNEQFF; cdr3_nt: TGTGCCAGCAGCCCCCAGCGGAACTCCTACAATGAGCAGTTCTTC
clone_size: .; v_call: TRBV6-5; cdr3_length: 14; d_call: .; j_call: TRBJ1-5; cdr3_aa: CASSWAASNQPQHF; cdr3_nt: TGTGCCAGCAGTTGGGCGGCCAGCAATCAGCCCCAGCATTTT
clone_size: .; v_call: TRBV24-1; cdr3_length: 13; d_call: TRBD1; j_call: TRBJ2-1; cdr3_aa: CATSDRNRGEQFF; cdr3_nt: TGTGCCACCAGTGACCGGAACAGGGGTGAGCAGTTCTTC
clone_size: .; v_call: TRBV6-5; cdr3_length: 16; d_call: TRBD2; j_call: TRBJ2-1; cdr3_aa: CASRNRAGGERNGQFF; cdr3_nt: TGTGCCAGCAGAAATAGGGCGGGGGGCGAACGGAATGGGCAGTTCTTC
clone_size: once; v_call: TRBV12-3/TRBV12-4; cdr3_length: 15; d_call: .; j_call: TRBJ1-2; cdr3_aa: CASSLVRGPPSGYTF; cdr3_nt: TGTGCCAGCAGTTTAGTCAGGGGCCCTCCAAGCGGCTACACCTTC
clone_size: .; v_call: TRBV12-3/TRBV12-4; cdr3_length: 14; d_call: TRBD1; j_call: TRBJ2-7; cdr3_aa: CASSLGTGPYRQYF; cdr3_nt: TGTGCCAGCAGTTTAGGGACAGGGCCTTACCGGCAGTACTTC
clone_size: .; v_call: TRBV7-2; cdr3_length: 15; d_call: .; j_call: TRBJ2-3; cdr3_aa: CASSLVASSTDTQYF; cdr3_nt: TGTGCCAGCAGCTTAGTGGCCAGTAGCACAGATACGCAGTATTTT
clone_size: .; v_call: TRBV7-9; cdr3_length: 14; d_call: .; j_call: TRBJ1-3; cdr3_aa: CASSLTVSGNTIYF; cdr3_nt: TGTGCCAGCAGCTTAACCGTCTCTGGAAACACCATATATTTT
clone_size: .; v_call: TRBV12-3/TRBV12-4; cdr3_length: 15; d_call: TRBD1; j_call: TRBJ2-1; cdr3_aa: CASSLYKQGGNEQFF; cdr3_nt: TGTGCCAGCAGTTTATATAAACAGGGGGGCAATGAGCAGTTCTTC
clone_size: .; v_call: TRBV9; cdr3_length: 15; d_call: .; j_call: TRBJ2-3; cdr3_aa: CASSPSPSSTDTQYF; cdr3_nt: TGTGCCAGCAGCCCGAGCCCTAGTAGCACAGATACGCAGTATTTT
clone_size: .; v_call: TRBV18; cdr3_length: 14; d_call: .; j_call: TRBJ2-7; cdr3_aa: CASSGMGFGYEQYF; cdr3_nt: TGTGCCAGCTCGGGAATGGGTTTCGGGTACGAGCAGTACTTC
clone_size: .; v_call: TRBV11-3; cdr3_length: 15; d_call: .; j_call: TRBJ2-7; cdr3_aa: CASSLVQGTSYEQYF; cdr3_nt: TGTGCCAGCAGCTTAGTCCAAGGGACGTCCTACGAGCAGTACTTC
clone_size: once; v_call: TRBV4-1; cdr3_length: 16; d_call: TRBD1; j_call: TRBJ1-3; cdr3_aa: CASSQEQGVWGNTIYF; cdr3_nt: TGCGCCAGCAGCCAAGAACAGGGGGTTTGGGGAAACACCATATATTTT
clone_size: few; v_call: TRBV3-1; cdr3_length: 14; d_call: TRBD1; j_call: TRBJ2-7; cdr3_aa: CASSGTGFWYEQYF; cdr3_nt: TGTGCCAGCAGTGGGACAGGGTTTTGGTACGAGCAGTACTTC
clone_size: many; v_call: TRBV20-1; cdr3_length: 13; d_call: TRBD1; j_call: TRBJ2-7; cdr3_aa: CSAWDSSSYEQYF; cdr3_nt: TGCAGTGCCTGGGACAGTAGCTCCTACGAGCAGTACTTC
clone_size: few; v_call: TRBV28; cdr3_length: 12; d_call: .; j_call: TRBJ2-7; cdr3_aa: CASSGVGKAPYF; cdr3_nt: TGTGCCAGCAGTGGGGTCGGAAAGGCCCCGTACTTC
clone_size: .; v_call: TRBV24-1; cdr3_length: 14; d_call: .; j_call: TRBJ2-7; cdr3_aa: CATRDFRGGDEQYF; cdr3_nt: TGTGCCACCAGGGATTTCAGGGGTGGCGACGAGCAGTACTTC
clone_size: .; v_call: TRBV9; cdr3_length: 15; d_call: .; j_call: TRBJ2-5; cdr3_aa: CASSGQPLFGETQYF; cdr3_nt: TGTGCCAGCAGCGGCCAACCACTCTTCGGGGAGACCCAGTACTTC
clone_size: .; v_call: TRBV20-1; cdr3_length: 15; d_call: .; j_call: TRBJ2-2; cdr3_aa: CSARTTLANTGELFF; cdr3_nt: TGCAGTGCAAGGACTACGCTTGCGAACACCGGGGAGCTGTTTTTT